This TCR beta chain was sequenced in a study of T cells in Graves' hyperthyroidism and ophthalmopathy. Study-level background: Peripheral blood samples were taken at initial diagnosis, prior to any treatment.

Study-wide findings and caveats: Model predictions of ophthalmopathy came a median around 6.5 months before onset.

There were TCR beta CDR3 regions amplified from RNA transcripts. With the HTBI primer set, the TCR CDR3 went through a first round of RT-PCR. TCRdb called the multiplex PCR reads again in MiXCR, with one record for every CDR3 protein. The sample lists about 640,000 distinct CDR3 sequences; around 21% were seen once. This clonotype was counted ten times or more. Its target is not known. In germline, CDR1 is SGHVS, CDR2 FQNEAQ. CDR3 size: 15 residues. V was shortened by 4 bases and J by 1 base, with 13 bases between the two germline ends. The sample taken for sequencing was blood. The clonotype was recovered from a man between 25 and 39 years old with Graves' ophthalmopathy. This rearrangement joins TRBV7-8 to TRBJ1-1; D may be TRBD1 (6 bases). For the CDR3, the DNA is TGTGCCAGCAGCTCCGGACAGATTAGGAACACTGAAGCTTTCTTT. This translates into CASSSGQIRNTEAFF.